This T cell receptor beta chain originates from a study of blood T cell repertoires in COVID-19 (dated by TCRdb to about 2020). Describing the broader study: Samples from collaborators originated in the United States, Italy and Spain and spanned both the acute and convalescent phases of COVID-19. The repertoires were made available in a free public database intended to serve as a resource for research on the immune response to SARS-CoV-2. Sample metadata almost always included a de-identified subject ID, COVID-19 status, age in years and sex. Deeply sampled blood TCRbeta repertoires from subjects exposed to, actively infected with, or recovered from COVID-19 were included in the dataset. Samples came from the ongoing ImmuneRACE study (first 160 participants) plus 1,254 subjects from 6 global collaborators. Where available, HLA class I and class II types were obtained from metadata supplied by the sample provider rather than from assay-based typing. The material from the prospective study consisted of cDNA or gDNA derived from T cells, B-cell-depleted T cells, or PBMCs. Overall study outcomes, separate from this receptor: The amount of clinical and demographic metadata varied by source and participant and was provided uncurated.

For this clone: There is no known antigen for this receptor. No much larger clone is present one base from it, and per-base qualities are unavailable.

Collaborating institutions collected whole blood in K2EDTA tubes following their own protocols. Collaborator samples were shipped for TCRbeta analysis as frozen whole blood, isolated PBMCs, or DNA extracted from either sample type. The CDR3 contains 16 residues, cysteine and phenylalanine counted. CDR3 DNA is the only sequence kept; it has 48 bases, read in frame from the first base. The germline V and J ends show losses of 5 bases and 8 bases respectively, and no gene match explains 9 bases of the junction. From the germline V gene (reference sequence), CDR1 is MNHEY and CDR2 is SMNVEV. TCRbeta CDR3 regions were amplified from genomic DNA using the immunoSEQ Assay, a bias-controlled multiplex PCR. In the authors' own workflow: Nucleated cell counts per sample were estimated from amplification of reference gene primers within the assay. To quantify the absolute abundance of each unique TCRbeta CDR3 rearrangement, sequence reads were collapsed and filtered. Productive Simpson clonality was computed per sample as the square root of Simpson's diversity index over productive rearrangements. TCRdb took over this immuneACCESS table, retaining in-frame rearrangements with V and J assigned. Such tables are incomplete; in checked studies, under half of the missing clones stem from an unresolved V gene, and the remainder is unexplained. The V and J calls and clone size were taken over from that table, and D and trimming were inferred from the DNA. The sample table holds more than 60,000 clones, of which almost 85% were seen once. The top ten clonotypes cover around 19% of the sample.

The sequencing input was peripheral blood. The clonotype comes from a human donor in a cohort sampled during active COVID-19. Rearrangement joined TRBV27 to TRBJ2-2; a stretch of 12 junction bases matches TRBD2. The CDR3 region has the sequence CASSMTSGGLRGELFF. Read as DNA, the sequence is TGTGCCAGCAGTATGACTAGCGGGGGACTCAGGGGGGAGCTGTTTTTT.